The clone carrying this T cell receptor (beta chain) turned up a few times. The target antigen is unknown. The table came from immunoSEQ multiplex PCR; TCRdb's copy has only in-frame clones and leaves some out. The sample lists 72,000 or so clones, about nine tenths occurring once. Autoimmune disease history or systemic immunosuppression barred patients. V was clipped by 4 bases and J by 4 bases, with 13 bases between them. Germline V gives CDR1 SGHKS, CDR2 YYEKEE (reference sequence). This CDR3 is 14 amino acids long. The sample belongs to a study of OX40 agonist ivuxolimab in advanced cancers. In the study overall: Patients were treated with ivuxolimab, an agonistic anti-OX40 (CD134) antibody. Regarding the study as a whole: At 0.1 to 3.0 mg/kg and by week 6, clonal expansion occurred in CD4+ and CD8+ blood T cells.

The clonotype originates from an adult with an advanced solid tumor such as melanoma, head and neck, liver or kidney cancer. The gene calls are TRBV5-5 and TRBJ2-3; a possible D gene is TRBD2 (5 bases). Here the sequenced sample was CD4+ or CD8+ T cells sorted from blood, taken in a trial of the OX40 agonist ivuxolimab. Written as DNA, the CDR3 is TGTGCCAGCAGCACTATGGTCGGGGCAGATACGCAGTATTTT. It yields the protein CASSTMVGADTQYF. Filled out from reference TRBV5-5 and TRBJ2-3, the complete variable domain reads DAGVTQSPTHLIKTRGQQVTLRCSPISGHKSVSWYQQVLGQGPQFIFQYYEKEERGRGNFPDRFSARQFPNYSSELNVNALLLGDSALYLCASSTMVGADTQYFGPGTRLTVL.